The rows below give T cell receptor beta chains drawn from one sample of a study of beta chain features in type 1 diabetes. TCRdb's table, derived via immunoSEQ multiplex PCR, lists solely in-frame clones and lacks some. The sample carries some 150,000 clones, around 50% recorded once. The sample was Tregs from blood. These receptors all stem from a young man in good health. Each CDR3 is given with its conserved first and last residue. The D gene is left open where the match is weak. Expanded clones are given a class, and other clones once, few, many or no size at all.

d_gene	abundance	j_gene	v_gene	CDR3aa	CDR3nt
-	-	TRBJ2-3	TRBV7-6	CASSLAGEDTDTQYF	TGTGCCAGCAGCTTAGCCGGCGAGGACACAGATACGCAGTATTTT
TRBD1	once	TRBJ2-7	TRBV10-3	CAIRGTESYEQYF	TGTGCCATCAGGGGGACAGAGTCCTACGAGCAGTACTTC
TRBD1	few	TRBJ1-2	TRBV4-3	CASSFRTGWYGYTF	TGCGCCAGCAGCTTCCGGACAGGGTGGTATGGCTACACCTTC
TRBD1	few	TRBJ2-7	TRBV7-4	CASSLRSGQVWYEQYF	TGTGCCAGCAGCCTTCGCTCAGGACAGGTGTGGTACGAGCAGTACTTC
TRBD2	-	TRBJ2-5	TRBV5-1	CASSLARWRGAHRQETQYF	TGCGCCAGCAGCTTGGCACGGTGGCGGGGGGCCCACCGCCAAGAGACCCAGTACTTC
-	-	TRBJ1-1	TRBV27	CASSPGTGGNTEAFF	TGTGCCAGCAGTCCTGGGACGGGAGGGAACACTGAAGCTTTCTTT
TRBD2	-	TRBJ2-1	TRBV5-1	CASSLDGVAGSSYNEQFF	TGCGCCAGCAGCTTGGATGGGGTAGCGGGGTCTTCCTACAATGAGCAGTTCTTC
-	-	TRBJ2-1	TRBV7-9	CASSPSYEQFF	TGTGCCAGCAGCCCGTCCTATGAGCAGTTCTTC
-	-	TRBJ2-5	TRBV21-1	CASSKRQGQETQYF	TGTGCCAGCAGCAAAAGACAGGGTCAAGAGACCCAGTACTTC
TRBD1	-	TRBJ2-1	TRBV7-2	CASSFGDRLYNEQFF	TGTGCCAGCAGCTTCGGGGACAGGTTGTACAATGAGCAGTTCTTC
-	-	TRBJ2-5	TRBV30	CAWRDNGETQYF	TGTGCCTGGAGAGACAATGGGGAGACCCAGTACTTC
TRBD2	-	TRBJ2-1	TRBV18	CASSPGLAGALIGHNEQFF	TGTGCCAGCTCACCGGGACTAGCGGGGGCCCTAATCGGTCACAATGAGCAGTTCTTC
TRBD1	-	TRBJ1-6	TRBV27	CASSITGVSPLHF	TGTGCCAGCAGTATTACAGGGGTTTCACCCCTCCACTTT
-	-	TRBJ2-7	TRBV7-2	CASSSTLSHEQYF	TGTGCCAGCAGCTCGACTCTAAGCCACGAGCAGTACTTC
-	-	TRBJ2-5	TRBV4-3	CASSRRDSEEETQYF	TGCGCCAGCAGCCGACGGGATTCCGAGGAAGAGACCCAGTACTTC
-	few	TRBJ2-7	TRBV5-4	CASSLQGHEQYF	TGTGCCAGCAGTTTACAGGGCCACGAGCAGTACTTC
-	few	TRBJ2-3	TRBV11-2	CASSLGTSKSGDTQYF	TGTGCCAGCAGCTTAGGCACTAGCAAATCCGGAGATACGCAGTATTTT
-	few	TRBJ1-1	TRBV18	CASSPQGGDTEAFF	TGTGCCAGCTCACCCCAGGGAGGGGACACTGAAGCTTTCTTT
-	few	TRBJ1-3	TRBV29-1	CSAPQGNTIYF	TGCAGCGCCCCTCAGGGAAACACCATATATTTT
TRBD2	-	TRBJ2-3	TRBV28	CASSPSSGPTDTQYF	TGTGCCAGCAGCCCCTCTAGCGGGCCGACAGATACGCAGTATTTT
TRBD2	few	TRBJ2-7	TRBV29-1	CSVEGPSGGGLYEQYF	TGCAGCGTTGAAGGGCCCTCGGGGGGAGGGCTTTACGAGCAGTACTTC
TRBD2	-	TRBJ2-1	TRBV7-3	CASSHRLAGGNEQFF	TGTGCCAGCAGCCATAGACTAGCGGGAGGTAATGAGCAGTTCTTC
TRBD1	few	TRBJ1-2	TRBV5-4	CASSQGQGQIHHGYTF	TGTGCCAGCAGCCAGGGACAGGGGCAAATCCATCATGGCTACACCTTC
TRBD1	-	TRBJ2-7	TRBV5-1	CASSPDRGREQYF	TGCGCCAGCAGCCCGGACAGGGGGCGCGAGCAGTACTTC
TRBD1	-	TRBJ2-5	TRBV28	CASRTGASQETQYF	TGTGCCAGCCGGACAGGGGCCTCCCAAGAGACCCAGTACTTC
-	few	TRBJ1-5	TRBV19	CASQGLGSPQHF	TGTGCCAGTCAGGGCCTAGGATCGCCCCAGCATTTT
-	-	TRBJ2-3	TRBV7-3	CASSSSGTSTDTQYF	TGTGCCAGCAGCTCCTCCGGGACTAGCACAGATACGCAGTATTTT
TRBD1	-	TRBJ2-7	TRBV7-9	CASSLGQGADCDF	TGTGCCAGCAGCTTGGGACAGGGGGCCGACTGTGACTTC
-	-	TRBJ2-5	TRBV7-9	CASSLQGGPFNQYF	TGTGCCAGCAGCTTACAAGGAGGACCCTTTAACCAGTACTTC
TRBD1	-	TRBJ2-1	TRBV7-9	CASSYLTGSNEQFF	TGTGCCAGCAGCTACCTGACAGGGTCGAATGAGCAGTTCTTC
TRBD2	-	TRBJ2-1	TRBV7-9	CASSSLGRGAGGDNEQFF	TGTGCCAGCAGTTCACTCGGTCGGGGAGCGGGGGGGGACAATGAGCAGTTCTTC
TRBD1	-	TRBJ2-1	TRBV4-3	CASSLTWDSSYNEQFF	TGCGCCAGCAGCCTTACCTGGGACAGCTCCTACAATGAGCAGTTCTTC
TRBD2	-	TRBJ2-3	TRBV4-2	CASSHASGGSTDTQYF	TGTGCCAGCAGCCATGCTAGCGGGGGGAGCACAGATACGCAGTATTTT
-	-	TRBJ1-1	TRBV4-1	CASSQESSSGLGEAFF	TGCGCCAGCAGCCAAGAATCGTCGTCAGGATTAGGTGAAGCTTTCTTT
TRBD1	-	TRBJ1-5	TRBV28	CASSPSGTGRRKPQHF	TGTGCCAGCAGTCCGTCCGGGACAGGGCGGCGGAAGCCCCAGCATTTT
-	few	TRBJ2-3	TRBV28	CASQGSADTQYF	TGTGCCTCTCAGGGCTCCGCAGATACGCAGTATTTT
TRBD2	few	TRBJ2-7	TRBV18	CASSSSSGGPIYEQYF	TGTGCCAGCTCATCTAGTTCGGGAGGGCCTATCTACGAGCAGTACTTC
-	few	TRBJ2-1	TRBV18	CASSPFTSGGQTVHEQFF	TGTGCCAGCTCACCATTCACATCTGGGGGCCAAACAGTCCACGAGCAGTTCTTC
-	-	TRBJ1-2	TRBV5-4	CASSLDTTNYGYTF	TGTGCCAGCAGCTTGGACACCACTAACTATGGCTACACCTTC
-	-	TRBJ1-3	TRBV15	CATSWRLSSGNTIYF	TGTGCCACCAGCTGGAGACTTAGTTCTGGAAACACCATATATTTT
-	-	TRBJ1-1	TRBV7-2	CASSLTSVTEAFF	TGTGCCAGCAGCTTAACTTCCGTCACTGAAGCTTTCTTT
TRBD1	-	TRBJ2-7	TRBV6-6	CASSYSRTGVEQYF	TGTGCCAGCAGTTACTCGAGGACAGGGGTCGAGCAGTACTTC
-	-	TRBJ2-6	TRBV2	CASTTFSGANVLTF	TGTGCCAGCACGACTTTCTCTGGGGCCAACGTCCTGACTTTC
TRBD1	once	TRBJ1-1	TRBV10-2	CASTDRPYTEAFF	TGCGCCAGCACGGACAGGCCGTACACTGAAGCTTTCTTT
TRBD2	once	TRBJ2-2	TRBV30	CAWASGGAWTGELFF	TGTGCCTGGGCTAGCGGGGGGGCATGGACCGGGGAGCTGTTTTTT
-	-	TRBJ2-7	TRBV5-1	CASSRVPSYEQYF	TGCGCCAGCAGCCGGGTCCCCTCTTACGAGCAGTACTTC
-	-	TRBJ2-2	TRBV27	CASSLYPGATGELFF	TGTGCCAGCAGTTTATATCCAGGGGCCACCGGGGAGCTGTTTTTT
-	-	TRBJ1-3	TRBV7-2	CASSLVGTSGNTIYF	TGTGCCAGCAGCTTAGTAGGGACATCTGGAAACACCATATATTTT
-	-	TRBJ1-4	TRBV9	CASSPMRGGDEKLFF	TGTGCCAGCAGCCCCATGAGGGGAGGGGATGAAAAACTGTTTTTT
TRBD2	-	TRBJ2-7	TRBV27	CASSFGGTAGYEQYF	TGTGCCAGCAGTTTCGGGGGGACCGCCGGCTACGAGCAGTACTTC
TRBD1	-	TRBJ1-2	TRBV7-3	CASSLTGQGSHGYTF	TGTGCCAGCAGCTTAACTGGACAGGGGTCGCATGGCTACACCTTC
-	-	TRBJ2-7	TRBV14	CASSQGPIPTYEQYF	TGTGCCAGCAGCCAAGGGCCCATCCCGACCTACGAGCAGTACTTC
-	once	TRBJ1-3	TRBV6-5	CASRRGSGNTIYF	TGTGCCAGCAGACGGGGATCTGGAAACACCATATATTTT
TRBD1	-	TRBJ1-2	TRBV29-1	CSVELRGQGYRGYTF	TGCAGCGTTGAACTACGAGGACAGGGGTATAGAGGCTACACCTTC
TRBD1	few	TRBJ1-5	TRBV10-3	CAIRGTGPQPQHF	TGTGCCATCAGGGGGACAGGCCCTCAGCCCCAGCATTTT
-	-	TRBJ2-7	TRBV2	CASSPWTEQYF	TGTGCCAGCAGCCCGTGGACTGAGCAGTACTTC
TRBD2	-	TRBJ2-7	TRBV2	CASRITGTTYEQYF	TGTGCCAGCAGAATAACCGGGACTACCTACGAGCAGTACTTC